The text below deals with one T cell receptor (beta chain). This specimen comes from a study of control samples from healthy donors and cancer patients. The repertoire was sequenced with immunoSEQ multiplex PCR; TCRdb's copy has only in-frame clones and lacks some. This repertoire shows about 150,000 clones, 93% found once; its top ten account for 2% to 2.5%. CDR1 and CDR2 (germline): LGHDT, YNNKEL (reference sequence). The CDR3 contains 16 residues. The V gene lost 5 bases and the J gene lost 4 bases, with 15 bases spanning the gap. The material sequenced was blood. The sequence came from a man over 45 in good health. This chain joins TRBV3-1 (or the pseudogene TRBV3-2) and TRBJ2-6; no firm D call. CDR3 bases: TGTGCCAGCAGCGGGCGAGGAGCCGGGGGGGCCAACGTCCTGACTTTC. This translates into CASSGRGAGGANVLTF.